Presented here are 9 T cell receptor beta chains from one specimen sequenced in a study of cytomegalovirus exposure and HLA in healthy donors. PCR was performed using 60 Vbeta and 13 Jbeta primers. Produced via immunoSEQ multiplex PCR; TCRdb's table is partial and in-frame only. Of under 130,000 clones listed, roughly 80% are singletons. Input material: PBMCs. The source of these receptors is a man in his thirties or forties in good health and CMV-seropositive.

This clone was seen repeatedly, ten times or more. This chain uses TRBV14 with TRBJ2-3, with D unclear. The CDR3 sequence is 11 residues long. V lost 2 bases to trimming and J lost 9 bases, with 6 bases between them. Germline CDR1 SGHDN, CDR2 FVKESK. The CDR3 reads CASSQSRTQYF. In DNA form, the CDR3 reads TGTGCCAGCAGCCAAAGCAGGACGCAGTATTTT.

This clone has only a few counts. The rearrangement links TRBV10-3 to TRBJ1-4, with D tentatively TRBD1 (5 bases). CDR3 length: 12 residues. The germline CDR1 and CDR2 sequences are ENHRY and SYGVKD. Trimming left V 11 bases short and J 8 bases short, with 15 bases between. CDR3 coding DNA: TGTGCCCCGGGGGGGGTTGGGGAAAAACTGTTTTTT. Its protein product is CAPGGVGEKLFF.

This clone is categorized as medium-sized (0.01 to 0.1%). The chain is built from TRBV27 and TRBJ2-7; D call uncertain. Germline V lookup: CDR1 MNHEY, CDR2 SMNVEV (reference sequence). The CDR3 is made up of 13 amino acids. Trimming stripped 2 bases from V and 0 bases from J, with 5 bases between. CDR3 protein: CASSLMSSYEQYF. CDR3 sequence (DNA): TGTGCCAGCAGTTTAATGAGCTCCTACGAGCAGTACTTC.

The chain carries TRBV2 and TRBJ2-7; no definite D call. The CDR3 has 11 amino acids. Germline loops: CDR1 SNHLY, CDR2 FYNNEI. V was shortened by 5 bases and J by 3 bases, with 5 bases between the two germline ends. Here the CDR3 reads CASSNNYEQYF. As DNA, the CDR3 is TGTGCCAGCAGTAACAACTACGAGCAGTACTTC.

This clone is a singleton in its sample. The chain couples TRBV4-1 to TRBJ1-4; D is undetermined. The length of the CDR3 is 12 residues. CDR1 and CDR2 (germline): MGHRA, YSYEKL. The V end was cut by 0 bases, the J end by 7 bases, with 3 bases between. The DNA of the CDR3 is TGCGCCAGCAGCCAAGATCGTGAAAAACTGTTTTTT. Translation: CASSQDREKLFF.

The rearrangement links TRBV7-6 to TRBJ2-1; possible D gene TRBD1, 5 bases. Germline assignment: CDR1 SGHVS and CDR2 FNYEAQ. This CDR3 spans 15 amino acids. V gave up 5 bases and J gave up 5 bases, with 16 bases separating them. The CDR3 DNA sequence: TGTGCCAGCAGCCCGGGTGAAGGGGCCCACAATGAGCAGTTCTTC. Translating it yields CASSPGEGAHNEQFF.

The rearrangement joins TRBV7-2 to TRBJ1-2, with TRBD1 identical over 7 bases. The V gene end was trimmed by 5 bases and the J gene end by 0 bases; junction bases not matched to a gene: 15. Per germline, CDR1 SGHTA and CDR2 FQGNSA. This CDR3 is 18 amino acids long. CDR3 amino acids: CASSLILQGVWANYGYTF. CDR3 bases: TGTGCCAGCAGCCTTATATTGCAGGGGGTATGGGCTAACTATGGCTACACCTTC.

V is TRBV29-1 and J is TRBJ1-1; D is unresolved. Germline CDR1 reads SQVTM; CDR2 reads ANQGSEA. Between the trimmed V and J ends, which lost 8 bases and 1 base, there was a span of 11 bases. The CDR3 spans 12 residues. The CDR3 DNA is TGCAGCTCGTGGGGAGGGAACACTGAAGCTTTCTTT. Translated, it gives CSSWGGNTEAFF.

V and J are TRBV5-1 and TRBJ2-7; tentative D call: TRBD2 (5 bases). CDR1 and CDR2 from the germline V gene are SGHRS and YFSETQ. The V and J ends lost 0 bases and 0 bases respectively, with 7 bases between them. The CDR3 covers 14 residues. CDR3 loop: CASSLGLASYEQYF. CDR3 coding DNA: TGCGCCAGCAGCTTGGGCCTAGCCTCCTACGAGCAGTACTTC.